This T cell receptor (beta chain) was recovered during a study of blood T cells in healthy people across ages. General observations from the study: The fall in TCR beta diversity per million T cells was roughly linear with age. TCR beta diversity tracked closely with naive T cell percentage.

CDR3 length equals 15 residues. Germline CDR1 and CDR2: LGHNA and YSLEER. Deletions cut 0 bases from V and 4 bases from J, with 11 bases between. Researchers isolated at least 7 million PBMCs per sample. With a J-beta primer mix and a sample-barcoded 5' primer, a second PCR ran about 7 to 12 cycles. TCRdb used MiXCR to reprocess the 5' RACE reads, holding one entry per CDR3 protein. The sample holds roughly 1,800,000 distinct CDR3 sequences, 40% to 55% seen once. In its sample, this clonotype was seen a few times. Antigen: not known. This clonotype was sampled from a woman between 40 and 50 years old in good health. The chain combines TRBV4-3 with TRBJ2-3; D gene uncertain. Sequenced sample: blood. CDR3 DNA: TGCGCCAGCAGCCAAGATGGCGCAGTACCAGATACGCAGTATTTT. This codes for CASSQDGAVPDTQYF.